Presented here are 22 T cell receptor beta chains from one specimen sequenced in a study of response to subunit inactivated influenza vaccine. TCRdb independently ran MiXCR on the RT-PCR reads; one entry per CDR3 protein. Of hundreds of thousands of distinct CDR3 sequences detected, over 25% appear once; the ten largest clones hold approximately 2%. The specimen comprised CD4+ T cells sorted from PBMCs, sampled around 5 days after vaccination. The source of these receptors is a man aged 45-60 years who received an inactivated influenza vaccine.

The rearrangement links TRBV7-9 to TRBJ2-4; no firm D call. The CDR3 has 16 residues. Germline loops: CDR1 SEHNR, CDR2 FQNEAQ (reference sequence). V was cut by 2 bases and J by 7 bases, with 18 bases left in between. The CDR3 region has the DNA TGTGCCAGCAGCTTACACGAGACCTTACCTTACAACATTCAGTACTTC. Encoded protein: CASSLHETLPYNIQYF.

There are many counts of this clonotype. The chain uses TRBV10-3 and TRBJ2-1, with 8 bases fitting TRBD1. In germline, CDR1 is ENHRY, CDR2 SYGVKD. V lost 1 base to trimming and J lost 5 bases; unmatched junction nucleotides: 4. The CDR3 is 15 residues long. The chain's CDR3 is CAISEWQGADNEQFF. In nucleotides, the CDR3 is TGTGCCATCAGTGAGTGGCAGGGGGCGGACAATGAGCAGTTCTTC.

This clonotype has a handful of counts. The V gene is TRBV19, the J gene TRBJ2-1, with 7 nucleotides matching TRBD1. V lost 6 bases and J lost 4; bases outside the gene matches: 9. The CDR3 covers 15 residues. Germline V gene data show CDR1 as LNHDA and CDR2 as SQIVND (reference sequence). In DNA, the CDR3 is TGTGCCAGTAGGAGGACAGGCTCACGATACAATGAGCAGTTCTTC. Its translation: CASRRTGSRYNEQFF.

The gene calls are TRBV7-9 and TRBJ2-3, with 10 bases aligning to TRBD2. The length of the CDR3 is 16 residues. Unmatched junction bases numbered 4, after V lost 3 bases and J lost 1 base. The V gene's germline CDR1 is SEHNR and CDR2 FQNEAQ (reference sequence). CDR3 amino acids: CASSFLLAGGTDTQYF. In DNA form, the CDR3 reads TGTGCCAGCAGCTTTCTCCTAGCGGGGGGCACAGATACGCAGTATTTT.

This sequence joins TRBV5-1 and TRBJ2-2; TRBD1 matches at 7 bases. CDR3 length: 15 amino acids. From germline, CDR1 is SGHRS and CDR2 YFSETQ. Trimming cost V 0 bases and J 3 bases; bases outside gene matches: 2. The CDR3 loop reads CASSLVQGDTGELFF. The CDR3 DNA reads as TGCGCCAGCAGCTTGGTCCAGGGGGACACCGGGGAGCTGTTTTTT.

A few counts support this clonotype. The chain links TRBV4-3 to TRBJ2-1, with 7 bases identical to TRBD2. CDR1 and CDR2 (germline): LGHNA, YSLEER. V shed 1 base, J shed 2 bases, and the junction held 5 bases outside the gene matches. This CDR3 contains 16 residues. CDR3 loop: CASSQGGTNAYNEQFF. Here the CDR3 DNA reads TGCGCCAGCAGCCAAGGGGGGACTAACGCCTACAATGAGCAGTTCTTC.

This sequence joins TRBV20-1 and TRBJ2-6; D may be TRBD1 (6 bases). The V and J ends lost 2 bases and 1 base respectively, with 9 bases between them. The CDR3 is 15 residues long. Germline loops: CDR1 DFQATT, CDR2 SNEGSKA (reference sequence). This CDR3 is CSARPTGSGANVLTF. The DNA for the CDR3 is TGCAGTGCTAGACCAACAGGGTCTGGGGCCAACGTCCTGACTTTC.

The sample holds a few counts of this clonotype. J is TRBJ1-5 and V is TRBV29-1; D is ambiguous. Trimming removed 6 bases at V and 5 bases at J, with 11 bases between. The CDR3 spans 12 residues. Germline V gives CDR1 SQVTM, CDR2 ANQGSEA. CDR3 DNA sequence: TGCAGCGTCCGAAAGGGTGATCAGCCCCAGCATTTT. It is translated as CSVRKGDQPQHF.

This clonotype was detected ten times or more. The CDR3 region is CSVEVWGNEQYF. The CDR3 nucleotides are TGCAGCGTTGAAGTCTGGGGGAACGAGCAGTACTTC. The chain employs TRBV29-1 and TRBJ2-7; D may correspond to TRBD1 or TRBD2 (5 bases each). The CDR3 length is 12 residues. V lost 1 base and J 5 bases, leaving 9 bases between the germline ends. Germline-derived CDR1 and CDR2 are SQVTM and ANQGSEA.

This clonotype was found a few times. The chain couples TRBV7-2 to TRBJ2-3, with 13 bases that match TRBD2. The CDR3 extends over 16 amino acids. With V trimmed by 5 bases and J by 6 bases, 8 bases remained unmatched. CDR1 is SGHTA and CDR2 is FQGNSA in the germline V gene. Here the CDR3 DNA reads TGTGCCAGCAGCCAAGCTCCGGGACTAGCGGGGGATACGCAGTATTTT. It encodes CASSQAPGLAGDTQYF.

V usage is TRBV6-2 or TRBV6-3 and J usage is TRBJ1-5; D gene ambiguous. The CDR3 length is 14 residues. Trimming shortened V by 2 bases and J by 1 base, and 6 bases separated the two germline ends. The germline CDR1 and CDR2 sequences are MNHEY and SVGEGT. This CDR3 reads CASSYVGSNQPQHF. Here the CDR3 DNA reads TGTGCCAGCAGTTACGTCGGCAGCAATCAGCCCCAGCATTTT.

This clonotype was detected only a few times. The chain uses TRBV20-1 and TRBJ2-7, with TRBD2 matching over 7 bases. CDR3 length equals 15 residues. The germline CDR1 and CDR2 sequences are DFQATT and SNEGSKA (reference sequence). V was pared by 3 bases and J by 3 bases, with 11 bases of the junction left unmatched. CDR3 DNA sequence: TGCAGTGCTAGCGATGGCGGGGGTCTCCTCTACGAGCAGTACTTC. Translated: CSASDGGGLLYEQYF.

The rearrangement uses TRBV6-5 and TRBJ1-1; D gene uncertain. This CDR3 region has 15 residues. The germline gives CDR1 MNHEY, CDR2 SVGAGI. V shed 4 bases and J shed 8 bases, with 20 bases lying between them. DNA of the CDR3: TGTGCCAGCAGTTCCTACACGGCCCAGAGACCCGAAGCTTTCTTT. It translates to CASSSYTAQRPEAFF.

This clonotype was seen a handful of times. The chain is built from TRBV20-1 and TRBJ2-3, with 11 bases aligning to TRBD2. Germline-derived CDR1 and CDR2 are DFQATT and SNEGSKA (reference sequence). The CDR3 runs to 14 residues. V lost 2 bases and J lost 4; bases outside the gene matches: 2. The CDR3 nucleotides read TGCAGTGCTAGAACGGGACTAGCGGCAGATACGCAGTATTTT. This encodes CSARTGLAADTQYF.

The chain recombines TRBV7-2 with TRBJ2-5, with TRBD2 matching 9 bases. J gave up 5 bases and V 3 bases, and 7 bases lay outside the gene matches. Per germline, CDR1 SGHTA and CDR2 FQGNSA. This CDR3 has 15 amino acids. The CDR3 DNA follows: TGTGCCAGCAGCTTTCTAGCGGGAACTCCGGAGACCCAGTACTTC. Protein sequence: CASSFLAGTPETQYF.

This sequence joins TRBV7-2 and TRBJ2-4; 11 positions match TRBD2. After removal of 4 bases from V and 11 bases from J, the junction contained 4 bases not matched to a gene. The germline gives CDR1 SGHTA, CDR2 FQGNSA. The CDR3 is 13 amino acids. CDR3 sequence reads: CASSSPGLAVQYF. The CDR3 nucleotides are TGTGCCAGCAGCTCACCGGGACTAGCGGTTCAGTACTTC.

This clonotype was seen a handful of times. This sequence joins TRBV21-1 and TRBJ2-1; the D segment call TRBD1 is taken from the table without a DNA check. TRBV21-1 represents a pseudogene. This CDR3 has 20 amino acids. CDR3: CASSKALCRFGQGRFDEQFF. The CDR3 DNA sequence: TGTGCCAGCAGCAAAGCGCTTTGCCGCTTTGGACAGGGCAGGTTCGATGAGCAGTTCTTC.

This clonotype was seen more than once but under ten times. V gene TRBV29-1 combines with J gene TRBJ2-5; D remains unclear. The ends were cut back, 3 bases at V and 2 bases at J, with 4 bases in the middle. The CDR3 consists of 11 residues. From germline, CDR1 is SQVTM and CDR2 ANQGSEA. The CDR3 is CSVEPQETQYF. The CDR3 coding sequence is TGCAGCGTTGAGCCGCAAGAGACCCAGTACTTC.

This clonotype was detected a few times. The rearrangement links TRBV4-3 to TRBJ2-7; 9 bases match TRBD1. The trim removed 2 bases at V and 4 bases at J, leaving 3 bases unmatched. The CDR3 length is 14 residues. Germline V gene data show CDR1 as LGHNA and CDR2 as YSLEER. This CDR3 reads CASSQQTGGYEQYF. The CDR3, as DNA: TGCGCCAGCAGCCAACAGACAGGGGGGTACGAGCAGTACTTC.

This clonotype was detected a few times. The chain joins TRBV11-2 to TRBJ2-3, with a tentative D call TRBD2 (7 bases). The CDR3 totals 15 residues. V was clipped by 5 bases and J by 0 bases, with 12 bases between them. Germline V gene lookup returns CDR1 SGHAT and CDR2 FQNNGV. CDR3 bases: TGTGCCAGCAGCCGGGGGGCCATTAGCACAGATACGCAGTATTTT. This sequence encodes CASSRGAISTDTQYF. Supplemented by reference TRBV11-2 and TRBJ2-3, the full variable domain reads EAGVAQSPRYKIIEKRQSVAFWCNPISGHATLYWYQQILGQGPKLLIQFQNNGVVDDSQLPKDRFSAERLKGVDSTLKIQPAKLEDSAVYLCASSRGAISTDTQYFGPGTRLTVL.

There are a few counts of this clonotype. The genes are TRBV6-5 and TRBJ1-2; D not certain. This CDR3 is built from 15 residues. Germline V gene data show CDR1 as MNHEY and CDR2 as SVGAGI. Trimming cost V 0 bases and J 2 bases, with 10 bases left between them. CDR3 amino acids: CASSYSREANYGYTF. DNA of the CDR3: TGTGCCAGCAGTTACTCGCGGGAGGCGAACTATGGCTACACCTTC.

The gene calls are TRBV4-1 and TRBJ2-7; D gene ambiguous. Germline lookup yields CDR1 MGHRA and CDR2 YSYEKL. The CDR3 sequence is 12 residues long. The germline V and J ends were trimmed by 3 bases and 4 bases, with 7 bases remaining between them. CDR3: CASSQVEYEQYF. The CDR3 nucleotides read TGCGCCAGCAGCCAGGTCGAATACGAGCAGTACTTC.